Shown below are 2 T cell receptor beta chains from a single sample sequenced in a study of cytomegalovirus exposure and HLA in healthy donors. PCR was performed using 60 Vbeta and 13 Jbeta primers. The repertoire was sequenced with immunoSEQ multiplex PCR; TCRdb's copy has only in-frame clones and lacks some. This table holds 95,000 or so clones, roughly 79% found once. The specimen sequenced was PBMCs. These receptors were collected from a woman in her 70s in good health and CMV-seropositive.

The table lists this clone with a count of one. The chain recombines TRBV6-5 with TRBJ2-3; 9 nucleotides agree with TRBD1. CDR1 is MNHEY, CDR2 SVGAGI, per germline. The J segment lost 5 bases and the V segment lost 5 bases, leaving 5 bases of the junction unmatched. The CDR3 is made up of 14 amino acids. CDR3 nucleotides: TGTGCCAGCAGTAACAGGGGGCTGAAAGATACGCAGTATTTT. The encoded protein is CASSNRGLKDTQYF.

This chain joins TRBV7-6 and TRBJ2-1; weak D call: TRBD2 (6 bases). Looked up from germline, CDR1 is SGHVS and CDR2 is FNYEAQ. CDR3 length: 18 residues. The V and J ends lost 4 bases and 0 bases respectively, with 19 bases between them. The CDR3 is CASSSIEFSGSSYNEQFF. The CDR3 DNA reads as TGTGCCAGCAGCTCGATCGAATTTAGCGGAAGCTCCTACAATGAGCAGTTCTTC.